The rows below give T cell receptor beta chains drawn from one sample of a study of cytomegalovirus exposure and HLA in healthy donors. Clones were read by immunoSEQ multiplex PCR, and TCRdb kept only the in-frame ones, dropping some. The sample consists of around 100,000 clones, approximately 70% of them appearing once. The material sequenced was PBMCs. These receptors were taken from a man aged 40-49 years in good health and CMV-seropositive. The CDR3 runs from the conserved cysteine through the conserved F or W. The D gene is left open where the match is weak. Not every row has a clone size; where given, it reads once, few, many or a size class.

CDR3 protein,CDR3 DNA,J gene,V gene,clone size,D gene
CASSRDYSYEQYF,TGTGCCAGTAGCCGGGACTACTCCTACGAGCAGTACTTC,TRBJ2-7,TRBV19,-,TRBD2
CASSERGGAYEQYF,TGTGCCAGCAGTGAAAGAGGAGGGGCCTACGAGCAGTACTTC,TRBJ2-7,TRBV2,few,-
CASSYGQLNEQFF,TGTGCCAGCAGTTACGGACAATTAAATGAGCAGTTCTTC,TRBJ2-1,TRBV6-5,-,-
CASKWANTEAFF,TGTGCCAGTAAGTGGGCGAACACTGAAGCTTTCTTT,TRBJ1-1,TRBV19,-,-
CASTGPGNTIYF,TGTGCCAGTACAGGGCCTGGAAACACCATATATTTT,TRBJ1-3,TRBV19,-,-
CASSEGLAEETQYF,TGCGCCAGCAGTGAGGGACTAGCCGAAGAGACCCAGTACTTC,TRBJ2-5,TRBV10-1,-,TRBD2
CAWEGGGVYGYTF,TGTGCCTGGGAGGGGGGGGGCGTCTATGGCTACACCTTC,TRBJ1-2,TRBV30,-,-
CASSPTLGGDNEQYF,TGTGCCAGCAGTCCTACCCTTGGTGGGGACAACGAGCAGTACTTC,TRBJ2-7,TRBV6-6,once,-
CASSLGGSDEQYF,TGTGCCAGCAGTTTAGGGGGGTCGGACGAGCAGTACTTC,TRBJ2-7,TRBV28,-,-
CATSPEKMVQETQYF,TGTGCCACCAGCCCCGAGAAAATGGTGCAAGAGACCCAGTACTTC,TRBJ2-5,TRBV15,-,-
CATSRAGTSGVNEQFF,TGTGCCACCAGCAGAGCGGGGACTAGCGGGGTCAATGAGCAGTTCTTC,TRBJ2-1,TRBV15,-,TRBD2
CASRPRDRGNQPQHF,TGTGCCAGCAGGCCCCGGGACAGGGGCAATCAGCCCCAGCATTTT,TRBJ1-5,TRBV6-1,-,TRBD1
CASSFGQGLRYGYTF,TGTGCCAGCAGTTTCGGTCAGGGCTTACGGTATGGCTACACCTTC,TRBJ1-2,TRBV28,-,-
CASSPGQNHEQYF,TGTGCCAGTAGCCCAGGACAAAACCACGAGCAGTACTTC,TRBJ2-7,TRBV19,-,-
CASSLGQGRFEAFF,TGTGCCAGCAGCTTGGGACAAGGTCGTTTTGAAGCTTTCTTT,TRBJ1-1,TRBV7-8,-,-
CASSPSLLNTQYF,TGTGCCAGCAGCCCCTCGCTATTGAATACGCAGTATTTT,TRBJ2-3,TRBV6-5,few,-
CASSPDSASTDTQYF,TGCGCCAGCAGCCCGGACAGCGCCAGCACAGATACGCAGTATTTT,TRBJ2-3,TRBV5-1,-,-
CASSLVRETEAFF,TGTGCCAGCAGCTTAGTTCGGGAGACTGAAGCTTTCTTT,TRBJ1-1,TRBV13,-,-
CASSETGDPLYGYTF,TGCGCCAGCAGTGAGACGGGGGACCCACTCTATGGCTACACCTTC,TRBJ1-2,TRBV10-1,-,-
CASSPGQGAGNTIYF,TGCGCCAGCAGCCCTGGACAGGGGGCAGGAAACACCATATATTTT,TRBJ1-3,TRBV4-1,-,TRBD1
CASSFTSGVDNEQFF,TGTGCCAGCAGCTTCACTAGCGGGGTGGACAATGAGCAGTTCTTC,TRBJ2-1,TRBV7-3,few,TRBD2
CASSPGLDFRDEQFF,TGTGCCAGTTCACCGGGACTAGACTTTCGGGATGAGCAGTTCTTC,TRBJ2-1,TRBV19,-,TRBD2